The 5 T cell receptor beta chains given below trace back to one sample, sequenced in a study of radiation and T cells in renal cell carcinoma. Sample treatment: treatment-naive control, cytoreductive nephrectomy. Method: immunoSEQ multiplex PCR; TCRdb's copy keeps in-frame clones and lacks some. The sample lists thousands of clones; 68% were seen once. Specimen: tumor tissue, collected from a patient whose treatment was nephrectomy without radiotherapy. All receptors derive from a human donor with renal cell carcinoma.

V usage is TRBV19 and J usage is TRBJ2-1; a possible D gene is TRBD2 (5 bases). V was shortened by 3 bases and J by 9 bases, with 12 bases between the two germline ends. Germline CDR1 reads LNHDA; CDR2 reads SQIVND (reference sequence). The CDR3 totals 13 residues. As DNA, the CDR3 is TGTGCCAGTAGTATCGGGGTGGGAGTTGAGCAGTTCTTC. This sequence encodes CASSIGVGVEQFF.

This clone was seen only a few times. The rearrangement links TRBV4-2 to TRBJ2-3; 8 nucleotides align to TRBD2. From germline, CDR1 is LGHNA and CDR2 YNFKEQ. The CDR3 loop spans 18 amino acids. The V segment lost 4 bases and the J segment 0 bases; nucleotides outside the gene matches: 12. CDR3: CASSLQSTSDTSTDTQYF. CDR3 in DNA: TGTGCCAGCAGCCTCCAATCGACTAGCGACACTAGCACAGATACGCAGTATTTT.

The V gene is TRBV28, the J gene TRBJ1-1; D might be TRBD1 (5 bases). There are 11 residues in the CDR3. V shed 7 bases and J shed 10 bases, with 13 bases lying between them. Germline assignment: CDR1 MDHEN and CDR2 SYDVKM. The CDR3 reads CASTPGQGAFF. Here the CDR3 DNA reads TGTGCCAGCACCCCGGGGCAGGGAGCTTTCTTT.

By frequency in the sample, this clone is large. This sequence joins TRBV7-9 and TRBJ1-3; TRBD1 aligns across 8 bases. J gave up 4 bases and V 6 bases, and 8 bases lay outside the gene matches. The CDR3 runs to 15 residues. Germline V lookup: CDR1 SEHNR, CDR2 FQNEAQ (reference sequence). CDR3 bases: TGTGCCAGCAGGGCCTCAGGGGGCTCCGGAAACACCATATATTTT. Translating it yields CASRASGGSGNTIYF. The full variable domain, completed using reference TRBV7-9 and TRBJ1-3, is DTGVSQNPRHKITKRGQNVTFRCDPISEHNRLYWYRQTLGQGPEFLTYFQNEAQLEKSRLLSDRFSAERPKGSFSTLEIQRTEQGDSAMYLCASRASGGSGNTIYFGEGSWLTVV.

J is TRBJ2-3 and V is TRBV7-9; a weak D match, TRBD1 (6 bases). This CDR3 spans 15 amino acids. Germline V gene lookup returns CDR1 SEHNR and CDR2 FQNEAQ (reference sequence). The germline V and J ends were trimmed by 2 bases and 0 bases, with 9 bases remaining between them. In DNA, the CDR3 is TGTGCCAGCAGCTTATGGCAGGGGAGCACAGATACGCAGTATTTT. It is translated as CASSLWQGSTDTQYF.